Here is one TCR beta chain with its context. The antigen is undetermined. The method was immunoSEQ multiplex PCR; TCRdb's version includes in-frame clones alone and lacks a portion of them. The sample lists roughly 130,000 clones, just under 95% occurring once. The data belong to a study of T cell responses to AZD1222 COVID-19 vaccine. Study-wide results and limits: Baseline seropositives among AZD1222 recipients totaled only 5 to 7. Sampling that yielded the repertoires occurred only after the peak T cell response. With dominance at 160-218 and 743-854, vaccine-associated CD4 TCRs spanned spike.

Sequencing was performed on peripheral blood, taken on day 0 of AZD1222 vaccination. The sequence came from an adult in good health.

The CDR3 nucleotides are TGCAGCGTCTATACAGGGCTAACTGAAGCTTTCTTT. It codes for CSVYTGLTEAFF. This chain joins TRBV29-1 and TRBJ1-1; weak D call: TRBD1 (6 bases). Germline V lookup: CDR1 SQVTM, CDR2 ANQGSEA. The CDR3 spans 12 residues. Trimming took 6 bases from V and 5 from J, leaving 13 bases between them.